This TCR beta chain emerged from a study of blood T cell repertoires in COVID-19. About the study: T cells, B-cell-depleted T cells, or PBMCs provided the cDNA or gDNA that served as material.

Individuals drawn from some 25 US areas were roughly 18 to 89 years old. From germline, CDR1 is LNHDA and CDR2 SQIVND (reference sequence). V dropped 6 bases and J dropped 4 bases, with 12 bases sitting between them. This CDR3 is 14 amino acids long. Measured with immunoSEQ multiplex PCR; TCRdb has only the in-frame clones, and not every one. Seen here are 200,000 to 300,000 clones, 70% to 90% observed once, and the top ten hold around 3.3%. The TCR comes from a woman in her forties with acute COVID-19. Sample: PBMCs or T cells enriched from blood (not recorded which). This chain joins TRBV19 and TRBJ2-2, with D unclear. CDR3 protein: CASSRSPGTGELFF. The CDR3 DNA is TGTGCCAGTAGCCGGTCCCCCGGCACCGGGGAGCTGTTTTTT.